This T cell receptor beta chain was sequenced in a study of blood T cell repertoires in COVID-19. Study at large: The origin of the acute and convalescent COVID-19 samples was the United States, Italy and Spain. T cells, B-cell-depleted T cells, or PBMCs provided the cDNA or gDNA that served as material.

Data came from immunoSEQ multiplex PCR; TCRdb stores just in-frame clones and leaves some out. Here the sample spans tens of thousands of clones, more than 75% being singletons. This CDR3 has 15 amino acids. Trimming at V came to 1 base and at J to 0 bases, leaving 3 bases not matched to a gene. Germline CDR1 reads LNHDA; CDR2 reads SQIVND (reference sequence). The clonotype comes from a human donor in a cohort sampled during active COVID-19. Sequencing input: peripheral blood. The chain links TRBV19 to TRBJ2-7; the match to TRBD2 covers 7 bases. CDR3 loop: CASSIAGGFSYEQYF. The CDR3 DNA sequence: TGTGCCAGTAGTATAGCGGGAGGTTTCTCCTACGAGCAGTACTTC. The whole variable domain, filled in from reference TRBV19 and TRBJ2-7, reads DGGITQSPKYLFRKEGQNVTLSCEQNLNHDAMYWYRQDPGQGLRLIYYSQIVNDFQKGDIAEGYSVSREKKESFPLTVTSAQKNPTAFYLCASSIAGGFSYEQYFGPGTRLTVT.